The subject of this entry is one TCR beta chain. There were only Caucasian adults among the donors, and all lived in Nashville, Tennessee. The data were obtained in a study of shared clonotypes between healthy human individuals. Original analysis: Filtering differed for immunoSEQ, which gave only junction sequences without quality scores. The data were produced by immunoSEQ multiplex PCR, yet TCRdb's version contains in-frame clones alone and is incomplete. Clone size and V and J calls were adopted from that table, with D and trimming inferred from the DNA. Of 950,000 to 1,100,000 clones listed, about 77% are singletons. V lost 0 bases, J lost 7 bases, and 3 bases stayed unmatched. From germline, CDR1 is SGHDT and CDR2 YYEEEE. This CDR3 is built from 13 residues.

This receptor was identified in a man between 18 and 35 years old in good health. The sequenced sample consisted of memory CD4+ T cells sorted from blood. As for subset: CD45RA-negative fraction. The genes are TRBV5-6 and TRBJ1-2; 7 positions agree with TRBD1. The CDR3 loop is CASSLEPGGGYTF. In DNA form, the CDR3 reads TGTGCCAGCAGCTTGGAACCAGGGGGTGGCTACACCTTC.